Below are 7 T cell receptor beta chains sequenced from a single sample in a study of cytomegalovirus exposure and HLA in healthy donors. Both 60 Vbeta primers and 13 Jbeta primers went into the PCR. This table comes from immunoSEQ multiplex PCR, and its TCRdb copy is limited to in-frame clones, with some not included. Altogether 90,000 to 130,000 clones are present, less than 85% being singletons, with the ten largest covering roughly 13%. The sample taken for sequencing was PBMCs. The receptors were gathered from a man aged 25-45 years in good health and CMV-seropositive.

The gene calls are TRBV7-9 and TRBJ1-1; D possibly corresponds to TRBD1 (5 bases). This CDR3 is built from 14 residues. Trimming pared 8 bases from V and 1 base from J, leaving 14 bases between. Germline V gives CDR1 SEHNR, CDR2 FQNEAQ (reference sequence). CDR3 bases: TGTGCCAGCTTCCGGGGGGGATCGAACACTGAAGCTTTCTTT. Its protein product is CASFRGGSNTEAFF. Full variable domain (missing parts from reference TRBV7-9 and TRBJ1-1): DTGVSQNPRHKITKRGQNVTFRCDPISEHNRLYWYRQTLGQGPEFLTYFQNEAQLEKSRLLSDRFSAERPKGSFSTLEIQRTEQGDSAMYLCASFRGGSNTEAFFGQGTRLTVV.

A note on this clone: A junction boundary mismatches the germline segment, possibly from a read error. The V call is TRBV30, the J call TRBJ1-3; 7 positions agree with TRBD1. The CDR3 has 13 amino acids. The germline V gene has CDR1 GTSNPN and CDR2 SVGIG (reference sequence). The CDR3 nucleotides read TGTGCCAGGAGTCAGGGGGGTAGAAACACCATATATTTT. Translated, it gives CARSQGGRNTIYF. The whole variable domain, filled in from reference TRBV30 and TRBJ1-3, reads SQTIHQWPATLVQPVGSPLSLECTVEGTSNPNLYWYRQAAGRGLQLLFYSVGIGQISSEVPQNLSASRPQDRQFILSSKKLLLSDSGFYLCARSQGGRNTIYFGEGSWLTVV.

CDR3 DNA: TGTGCCAGCCAATCCCCGGGTGAGTTCTACAATGAGCAGTTCTTC. Its protein is CASQSPGEFYNEQFF. The chain joins TRBV13 to TRBJ2-1; D gene ambiguous. The germline V and J ends were trimmed by 8 bases and 3 bases, with 17 bases remaining between them. The CDR3 consists of 15 residues. CDR1 is PRHDT and CDR2 is FYEKMQ in the germline V gene (reference sequence).

The V gene is TRBV9, the J gene TRBJ2-5; TRBD1 aligns across 7 bases. Germline trimming cut 4 bases from V and 5 bases from J; bases unmatched to any gene: 8. This CDR3 spans 14 amino acids. Germline V CDR1 and CDR2: SGDLS, YYNGEE. The chain's CDR3 is CASSPLGGWETQYF. The CDR3 coding sequence is TGTGCCAGCAGCCCTTTAGGGGGCTGGGAGACCCAGTACTTC. Together with reference TRBV9 and TRBJ2-5, the CDR3 gives the full variable domain: DSGVTQTPKHLITATGQRVTLRCSPRSGDLSVYWYQQSLDQGLQFLIQYYNGEERAKGNILERFSAQQFPDLHSELNLSSLELGDSALYFCASSPLGGWETQYFGPGTRLLVL.

This clone was picked up a small number of times. The chain joins TRBV7-2 to TRBJ1-5; D gene uncertain. Germline values: CDR1 SGHTA, CDR2 FQGNSA. V dropped 1 base and J dropped 3 bases, with 13 bases sitting between them. The length of the CDR3 is 16 residues. CDR3 bases: TGTGCCAGCAGCTTAGGTAGCACTCTCGTCAATCAGCCCCAGCATTTT. It translates to CASSLGSTLVNQPQHF. Full variable domain (missing parts from reference TRBV7-2 and TRBJ1-5): GAGVSQSPSNKVTEKGKDVELRCDPISGHTALYWYRQSLGQGLEFLIYFQGNSAPDKSGLPSDRFSAERTGGSVSTLTIQRTQQEDSAVYLCASSLGSTLVNQPQHFGDGTRLSIL.

This clone has only one observation. J is TRBJ1-4 and V is TRBV4-3; D remains unclear. With 0 bases removed from V and 0 bases from J, the gap between germline ends came to 14 bases. CDR3 length equals 18 residues. Germline assignment: CDR1 LGHNA and CDR2 YSLEER. The CDR3 is CASSQDLGGPATNEKLFF. CDR3 in DNA: TGCGCCAGCAGCCAAGATTTGGGAGGTCCAGCAACTAATGAAAAACTGTTTTTT.

This clone was detected only a few times. Additional DNA sequences in this sample encode the identical CDR3. The V call is TRBV9, the J call TRBJ2-7; the D is unclear. There are 14 residues in the CDR3. Per the germline V gene, CDR1 is SGDLS and CDR2 is YYNGEE. Trimming cost V 0 bases and J 1 base, with 8 bases left between them. The CDR3 DNA follows: TGTGCCAGCAGCGTAGGAGACTCGTCCTACGAGCAGTACTTC. Its protein is CASSVGDSSYEQYF.